These T cell receptor beta chains were read from a single sample in a study of cytotoxic CD8 clonotypes in ibrutinib-treated CLL. Some clones are missing from TCRdb's copy, which holds only in-frame ones; the method was immunoSEQ multiplex PCR. This sample has 250,000 or so clones, with 70% found just once. The sequencing used PBMCs, collected after 24 months of ibrutinib treatment. These receptors all stem from a human donor with chronic lymphocytic leukemia. Both conserved end residues are part of each CDR3. The order of the fields is D gene, clone size, J gene, V gene, CDR3 protein, CDR3 DNA. A D gene is named only where the DNA matches it firmly. Some rows mark clone size as missing; the rest say once, few, many or name a class of expanded clone.

.	.	TRBJ2-3	TRBV30	CASEEGPDTQYF	TGTGCCTCCGAGGAGGGCCCAGATACGCAGTATTTT
TRBD2	few	TRBJ2-7	TRBV9	CASSVDPSGRNYEQYF	TGTGCCAGCAGCGTGGACCCCAGCGGGAGAAACTACGAGCAGTACTTC
TRBD1	few	TRBJ2-7	TRBV27	CASSSRTGTSYEQYF	TGTGCCAGCAGTTCCAGGACAGGAACCTCCTACGAGCAGTACTTC
.	.	TRBJ2-3	TRBV29-1	CSVEVVRPQYF	TGCAGCGTTGAAGTTGTTCGGCCGCAGTATTTT
.	.	TRBJ2-3	TRBV27	CASSLVSRRNTDTQYF	TGTGCCAGCAGTTTGGTTTCTAGAAGGAACACAGATACGCAGTATTTT
.	.	TRBJ1-5	TRBV28	CASTSYYSNQPQHF	TGTGCCAGCACCTCCTATTATAGCAATCAGCCCCAGCATTTT
.	.	TRBJ1-2	TRBV27	CASSATGRVYGYTF	TGTGCCAGCAGTGCTACAGGGCGGGTCTATGGCTACACCTTC
.	.	TRBJ1-1	TRBV25-1	CASEYALGEAFF	TGTGCCAGCGAGTATGCTCTGGGGGAAGCTTTCTTT
.	.	TRBJ2-3	TRBV9	CASSVGPATHVDTQYF	TGTGCCAGCAGCGTAGGTCCGGCAACACATGTGGATACGCAGTATTTT
.	.	TRBJ2-2	TRBV6-5	CASSRSNTGELFF	TGTGCCAGCAGTCGATCTAACACCGGGGAGCTGTTTTTT
.	.	TRBJ2-7	TRBV21-1	CASSSLLHGTGTYEQYF	TGTGCCAGCAGCTCACTGCTGCACGGGACGGGGACCTACGAGCAGTACTTC
.	.	TRBJ2-2	TRBV9	CASSVVVDAGELFF	TGTGCCAGCAGCGTAGTTGTCGACGCCGGGGAGCTGTTTTTT
.	.	TRBJ1-5	TRBV10-3	CAISTDLNQPQHF	TGTGCCATCAGTACGGACCTCAATCAGCCCCAGCATTTT
TRBD1	.	TRBJ2-7	TRBV11-3	CASSQGAYEQYF	TGTGCCAGCAGCCAGGGGGCCTACGAGCAGTACTTC
.	.	TRBJ2-7	TRBV14	CASSIFHEQYF	TGTGCCAGCAGCATATTCCACGAGCAGTACTTC
TRBD2	.	TRBJ2-7	TRBV7-7	CASSPRLAGGLEQYF	TGTGCTAGCAGCCCTAGACTAGCGGGAGGTCTCGAGCAGTACTTC
TRBD2	.	TRBJ2-5	TRBV10-3	CAIRSGTQETQYF	TGTGCCATCAGGAGCGGGACCCAAGAGACCCAGTACTTC
.	.	TRBJ2-1	TRBV11-2	CASSLDLRRVLYNEQFF	TGTGCCAGCAGCTTAGATCTTAGGAGGGTCCTTTACAATGAGCAGTTCTTC
.	once	TRBJ2-1	TRBV6-6	CASSYSFRVVVNEQFF	TGTGCCAGCAGTTACTCGTTCAGGGTTGTAGTCAATGAGCAGTTCTTC
TRBD2	few	TRBJ2-7	TRBV29-1	CSVGLAGEQYF	TGCAGCGTGGGACTAGCGGGCGAGCAGTACTTC
TRBD2	few	TRBJ2-1	TRBV6-1	CASSVLRESYNEQFF	TGTGCCAGCAGTGTTTTGCGGGAGAGCTACAATGAGCAGTTCTTC
.	.	TRBJ2-7	TRBV5-4	CASSSDGDGEQYF	TGTGCCAGCAGCTCGGACGGGGATGGGGAGCAGTACTTC
.	.	TRBJ1-1	TRBV28	CASSLALEAFF	TGTGCCAGCAGTTTGGCCCTTGAAGCTTTCTTT
.	few	TRBJ2-7	TRBV27	CASSPSGTGALEQYF	TGTGCCAGCAGCCCCTCCGGGACTGGGGCCTTGGAGCAGTACTTC
.	few	TRBJ1-1	TRBV21-1	CASRLRPGRQTINTEAFF	TGTGCCAGCAGACTTCGCCCGGGCAGACAGACGATAAACACTGAAGCTTTCTTT
TRBD2	.	TRBJ2-7	TRBV7-9	CASSLSGLAGVQEQYF	TGTGCCAGCAGCCTTTCCGGGTTAGCGGGAGTCCAAGAGCAGTACTTC
.	.	TRBJ2-1	TRBV7-6	CASSFTAAPYNEQFF	TGTGCCAGCAGCTTCACAGCGGCCCCCTACAATGAGCAGTTCTTC
TRBD1	.	TRBJ2-7	TRBV4-2	CASRPGQGPSYEQYF	TGTGCCAGCAGGCCCGGACAGGGGCCCTCTTACGAGCAGTACTTC
.	.	TRBJ2-7	TRBV5-1	CASSPGGYYEQYF	TGCGCCAGCAGCCCCGGAGGGTACTACGAGCAGTACTTC
TRBD1	few	TRBJ2-7	TRBV7-6	CASSSPRDRGNEQYF	TGTGCCAGCAGCTCTCCGAGGGACAGGGGTAACGAGCAGTACTTC
.	.	TRBJ2-3	TRBV7-6	CASSLAHYPSADTQYF	TGTGCCAGCAGCTTAGCCCACTACCCTAGCGCAGATACGCAGTATTTT
TRBD2	.	TRBJ2-7	TRBV13	CASSFQTSGREDEQYF	TGTGCCAGCAGCTTCCAGACTAGCGGGAGAGAAGACGAGCAGTACTTC
TRBD2	few	TRBJ2-7	TRBV19	CASSIITSGRYEQYF	TGTGCCAGTAGTATAATCACTAGCGGGAGGTACGAGCAGTACTTC